These 18 T cell receptor beta chains were sequenced from one sample in a study of CD8 T cells in ankylosing spondylitis. MiXCR, run by TCRdb on the 5' RACE reads, gives a single entry per CDR3 protein. The repertoire holds 150,000 or so distinct CDR3 sequences, with under 35% as singletons. Sample: synovial fluid, either unsorted or a sorted T cell fraction (not recorded which). All receptors derive from a male donor with ankylosing spondylitis.

The chain carries TRBV20-1 and TRBJ1-1, with D tentatively TRBD1 (5 bases). From germline, CDR1 is DFQATT and CDR2 SNEGSKA (reference sequence). This CDR3 has 15 residues. V lost 1 base and J 5 bases, leaving 17 bases between the germline ends. The CDR3 sequence: CSARVGTGRRTEAFF. For the CDR3, the DNA is TGCAGTGCTAGAGTTGGGACGGGGAGGAGGACTGAAGCTTTCTTT.

The chain carries TRBV27 and TRBJ2-1, with TRBD2 matching 8 bases. This CDR3 is built from 15 residues. Trimming at V came to 8 bases and at J to 6 bases, leaving 12 bases not matched to a gene. Germline CDR1 reads MNHEY; CDR2 reads SMNVEV (reference sequence). The CDR3 DNA reads as TGTGCCAGCCGGGTGGGCGGGAGGAACCCCAATGAGCAGTTCTTC. Protein sequence: CASRVGGRNPNEQFF.

This clonotype came up a few times. The chain uses TRBV6-1 and TRBJ2-2; TRBD2 matches at 10 bases. V trimming: 8 bases; J trimming: 3 bases; junction bases outside the gene matches: 6. The CDR3 has 15 residues. Germline V lookup: CDR1 MNHNS, CDR2 SASEGT. The CDR3 is CASYSGLAYTGELFF. In nucleotides, the CDR3 is TGTGCCAGCTACTCGGGACTAGCGTACACCGGGGAGCTGTTTTTT.

This clonotype was found a few times. V is TRBV12-3 or TRBV12-4 and J is TRBJ1-6; TRBD1 is a possible D gene (5 bases). The V gene lost 0 bases and the J gene lost 8 bases, with 5 bases spanning the gap. The CDR3 contains 13 residues. For the CDR3, the DNA is TGTGCCAGCAGTTTAGCCAGGGATTCACCCCTCCACTTT. This translates into CASSLARDSPLHF.

J is TRBJ1-5 and V is TRBV27, with TRBD1 matching over 9 bases. Germline CDR1 and CDR2: MNHEY and SMNVEV (reference sequence). V lost 5 bases and J lost 3; bases outside the gene matches: 5. The CDR3 is made up of 15 amino acids. The CDR3 spells CASSPNRGHNQPQHF. CDR3 DNA: TGTGCCAGCAGTCCAAACAGGGGGCACAATCAGCCCCAGCATTTT.

The V gene is TRBV24-1, the J gene TRBJ2-3; 10 positions match TRBD2. Germline loops: CDR1 KGHDR, CDR2 SFDVKD. J gave up 2 bases and V 3 bases, and 4 bases lay outside the gene matches. This CDR3 contains 16 residues. As DNA, the CDR3 is TGTGCCACCAGTGATCTAGCGGGAGAATACACAGATACGCAGTATTTT. Translation gives CATSDLAGEYTDTQYF.

This clonotype turned up a few times. V gene TRBV12-3 or TRBV12-4 combines with J gene TRBJ1-4, with D perhaps matching TRBD1 (5 bases). The germline V and J ends were trimmed by 6 bases and 3 bases, with 14 bases remaining between them. The CDR3 has 15 amino acids. CDR3 coding DNA: TGTGCCAGCAGCGGCTTGAGGGGCCCTAATGAAAAACTGTTTTTT. Translated, it gives CASSGLRGPNEKLFF.

This clonotype was found a few times. This chain joins TRBV10-1 and TRBJ1-5; D not certain. V was cut by 3 bases and J by 7 bases, with 19 bases left in between. The germline V gene encodes CDR1 WNHNN and CDR2 SYGVQD (reference sequence). The CDR3 runs to 16 residues. The CDR3 loop reads CASSDPFPQAIQPQHF. The CDR3 DNA sequence: TGCGCCAGCAGTGACCCGTTCCCCCAGGCAATCCAGCCCCAGCATTTT.

V and J are TRBV5-1 and TRBJ1-4; 7 positions match TRBD1. The junction had 5 bases not matched to a gene; V was cut back by 0 bases and J by 6 bases. The CDR3 length is 15 residues. Germline CDR1 is SGHRS and CDR2 is YFSETQ. In DNA, the CDR3 is TGCGCCAGCAGCTTGGCCGCAGGGGGAGATGAAAAACTGTTTTTT. This codes for CASSLAAGGDEKLFF.

The chain links TRBV12-3 or TRBV12-4 to TRBJ1-3; possible D gene TRBD1, 6 bases. The CDR3 runs to 15 residues. V was trimmed by 6 bases and J by 4 bases, leaving 16 bases between them. CDR3 sequence: CASRPIGGQGNTIYF. CDR3 in DNA: TGTGCCAGCAGGCCGATAGGGGGTCAAGGAAACACCATATATTTT.

This clonotype was recorded only once. V usage is TRBV19 and J usage is TRBJ1-1, with unresolved D. V was clipped by 5 bases and J by 1 base, with 14 bases between them. CDR3 size: 15 residues. Germline V gene lookup returns CDR1 LNHDA and CDR2 SQIVND (reference sequence). As DNA, the CDR3 is TGTGCCAGTAGTCCCGCCTTTATGAGGAACACTGAAGCTTTCTTT. This encodes CASSPAFMRNTEAFF.

The chain links TRBV7-9 to TRBJ2-1; possible D gene TRBD1, 5 bases. Germline CDR1 is SEHNR and CDR2 is FQNEAQ (reference sequence). Trimming took 5 bases from V and 6 from J, leaving 8 bases between them. The CDR3 covers 12 residues. CDR3 nucleotides: TGTGCCAGCAGCGGCCAGGGCAATGAGCAGTTCTTC. Its translation is CASSGQGNEQFF.

This clonotype was detected a few times. This chain joins TRBV2 and TRBJ1-5; the D is unclear. V lost 10 bases and J 3 bases, leaving 13 bases between the germline ends. Germline CDR1 and CDR2: SNHLY and FYNNEI. This CDR3 contains 13 residues. CDR3 residues: CATLAGDNQPQHF. For the CDR3, the DNA is TGTGCCACCCTGGCAGGAGACAATCAGCCCCAGCATTTT.

This rearrangement joins TRBV10-2 to TRBJ1-2; D might be TRBD1 (6 bases). The CDR3 is made up of 14 amino acids. Germline V lookup: CDR1 WSHSY, CDR2 SAAADI. Trimming stripped 8 bases from V and 3 bases from J, with 16 bases between. This CDR3 reads CASVTGIGYYGYTF. The CDR3 region has the DNA TGCGCCAGCGTTACAGGGATTGGGTACTATGGCTACACCTTC.

This sequence joins TRBV30 and TRBJ1-2; D uncertain. Germline CDR1 reads GTSNPN; CDR2 reads SVGIG (reference sequence). Deletions cut 4 bases from V and 8 bases from J, with 11 bases between. The CDR3 is 11 residues long. This CDR3 is CAWMAMGGYTF. CDR3 nucleotides: TGTGCCTGGATGGCTATGGGAGGCTACACCTTC.

This clonotype showed up just a few times. This chain connects TRBV3-1 to TRBJ1-3; maybe TRBD1 (6 bases). V was shortened by 1 base and J by 7 bases, with 11 bases between the two germline ends. CDR1 is LGHDT and CDR2 is YNNKEL in the germline V gene (reference sequence). This CDR3 is built from 14 residues. CDR3 bases: TGTGCCAGCAGCCAAGCCGGGGGCTCGAACACCATATATTTT. Encoded protein: CASSQAGGSNTIYF.

V is TRBV11-1 and J is TRBJ1-2; 7 bases are a match to TRBD1. CDR1 is SGHAT and CDR2 is FQDESV in the germline V gene (reference sequence). This CDR3 region has 18 residues. The J segment lost 2 bases and the V segment lost 2 bases, leaving 14 bases of the junction unmatched. The CDR3 region has the DNA TGTGCCAGCAGCTTATTAAGGCCCTCCGAACAGGGGAACTATGGCTACACCTTC. It is translated as CASSLLRPSEQGNYGYTF.

This clonotype has a handful of counts. CDR3: CASSQVSGSSYEQYF. The DNA of the CDR3 is TGCGCCAGCAGCCAAGTTTCCGGCAGCTCCTACGAGCAGTACTTC. The chain employs TRBV4-3 and TRBJ2-7; no reliable D call. Trimming cost V 1 base and J 0 bases, with 10 bases left between them. This CDR3 region has 15 residues. Germline assignment: CDR1 LGHNA and CDR2 YSLEER.